This T cell receptor (beta chain) is from a study of control samples from healthy donors and cancer patients. Repertoires were generated with immunoSEQ multiplex PCR, while TCRdb's copy carries only in-frame clones and drops some. The sample has about 65,000 clones, 90% seen once. This clone showed up just once. V lost 4 bases and J lost 5, with 6 bases in between. This CDR3 contains 12 residues. The germline V gene has CDR1 SGHDN and CDR2 FVKESK. This rearrangement joins TRBV14 to TRBJ1-3; no firm D call. Sequenced: PBMCs. This TCR was recovered from a woman between 45 and 60 years old with colorectal cancer. CDR3 protein: CASSLRRNTIYF. Written as DNA, the CDR3 is TGTGCCAGCAGCCTCCGAAGAAACACCATATATTTT.